Sequencing of this T cell receptor (beta chain) was carried out in a study of T cell responses to AZD1222 COVID-19 vaccine. Overall study results and limits: As reported, nearly half of all spike-specific TCRs target variant regions that are unmutated. Donors in the cohort were predominantly white British and more often female, and clonal diversity was possibly underestimated.

For this clone: Its specificity is unknown.

V was trimmed by 2 bases and J by 0 bases, leaving 8 bases between them. Germline V gene data show CDR1 as SGHNT and CDR2 as YYREEE (reference sequence). The CDR3 contains 14 residues. Assay used: immunoSEQ multiplex PCR; TCRdb lists only in-frame clones, some missing. The sample has around 150,000 clones, 88% seen once. V gene TRBV5-4 combines with J gene TRBJ1-2; D is ambiguous. The sequence was obtained from an adult in good health. The material sequenced was peripheral blood, taken on day 0 of AZD1222 vaccination. The CDR3: CASSFPGANYGYTF. The CDR3 DNA reads TGTGCCAGCAGCTTCCCAGGAGCTAACTATGGCTACACCTTC.